The rows below give T cell receptor beta chains drawn from one sample of a study of blood T cell repertoires in COVID-19. This table comes from immunoSEQ multiplex PCR, and its TCRdb copy is limited to in-frame clones, with some not included. Found here are about 200,000 clones, 89% of them singletons; the top ten hold under 7%. Input material: peripheral blood. These receptors were taken from a man in his sixties who had recovered from COVID-19. Both conserved end residues are part of each CDR3. The D gene is left open where the match is weak. Rows may omit the clone size; those that give it use once, few, many or a size class.

>TRBJ2-1|TRBV7-3|TRBD2|-
TGTGCCAGCAGCTTAGTACTAGCGGGACCCAATGAGCAGTTCTTC
CASSLVLAGPNEQFF
>TRBJ2-1|TRBV19|TRBD2|-
TGTGCCAGTAGTATCCTATCGACTAGCGGGAGTCGTCAAGAGCAGTTCTTC
CASSILSTSGSRQEQFF
>TRBJ2-7|TRBV19|-|-
TGTGCCAGTAGTAGGGGACTGCAAGCCTACGAGCAGTACTTC
CASSRGLQAYEQYF
>TRBJ2-7|TRBV5-5|TRBD1|-
TGTGCCAGCAGCGGGAGACAGGGTGAGCCCTTCGAGCAGTACTTC
CASSGRQGEPFEQYF
>TRBJ1-6|TRBV12-3/TRBV12-4|-|-
TGTGCCAGCAACCAGAACCCTAATTCACCCCTCCACTTT
CASNQNPNSPLHF
>TRBJ1-1|TRBV7-6|-|-
TGTGCCAGCAGCTTCTCCCCCGGGAGGGTTGACACTGAAGCTTTCTTT
CASSFSPGRVDTEAFF
>TRBJ2-7|TRBV28|TRBD2|once
TGTGCCAGCAGTTTATGGCCGACTAGCGGGAGGGCCTACGAGCAGTACTTC
CASSLWPTSGRAYEQYF
>TRBJ2-1|TRBV18|TRBD2|-
TGTGCCAGCTCACTTAGGGCCGGGACTAGCGGGGTCCATGAGCAGTTCTTC
CASSLRAGTSGVHEQFF
>TRBJ2-6|TRBV19|TRBD2|once
TGTGCCAGTAGTATGCGGGAGGGTGGCTCTGGGGCCAACGTCCTGACTTTC
CASSMREGGSGANVLTF
>TRBJ1-5|TRBV18|-|-
TGTGCCAGCTCACCCCTCGGAGTCCAGCCCCAGCATTTT
CASSPLGVQPQHF
>TRBJ1-4|TRBV19|-|-
TGTGCCAGTAGTATAGATCCCCCCCCTACAGGGAACTCGAGAGAAAAACTGTTTTTT
CASSIDPPPTGNSREKLFF
>TRBJ2-1|TRBV29-1|TRBD2|-
TGCAGCGCCCTGGGGCCTAGCGGCCAGATTGAGCAGTTCTTC
CSALGPSGQIEQFF
>TRBJ2-2|TRBV15|TRBD2|-
TGTGCCACCAGCACTAGATTCACGGCGGGACTAGCGGGAAATGGGGAGCTGTTTTTT
CATSTRFTAGLAGNGELFF
>TRBJ2-1|TRBV3-1/TRBV3-2|-|-
TGTGCCAGCAGCCCTACGAATGAGCAGTTCTTC
CASSPTNEQFF
>TRBJ2-7|TRBV6-5|-|once
TGTGCCAGCAGTTCGGGAGGACAGACCTACGAGCAGTACTTC
CASSSGGQTYEQYF
>TRBJ1-3|TRBV19|-|once
TGTGCCAGTAGTAACCTGGCCGGAAACACCATATATTTT
CASSNLAGNTIYF